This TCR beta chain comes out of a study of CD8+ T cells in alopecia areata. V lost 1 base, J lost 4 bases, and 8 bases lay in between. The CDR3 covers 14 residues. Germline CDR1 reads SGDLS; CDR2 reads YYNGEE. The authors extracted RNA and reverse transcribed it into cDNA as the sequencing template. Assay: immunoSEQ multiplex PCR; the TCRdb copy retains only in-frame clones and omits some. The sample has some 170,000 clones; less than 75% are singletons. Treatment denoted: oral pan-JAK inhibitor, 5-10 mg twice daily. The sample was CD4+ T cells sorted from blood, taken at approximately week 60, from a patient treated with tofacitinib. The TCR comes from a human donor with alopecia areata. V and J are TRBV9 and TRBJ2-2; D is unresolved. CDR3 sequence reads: CASSVTHGTGELFF. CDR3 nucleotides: TGTGCCAGCAGCGTAACCCACGGCACCGGGGAGCTGTTTTTT. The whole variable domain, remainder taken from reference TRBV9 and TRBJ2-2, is DSGVTQTPKHLITATGQRVTLRCSPRSGDLSVYWYQQSLDQGLQFLIQYYNGEERAKGNILERFSAQQFPDLHSELNLSSLELGDSALYFCASSVTHGTGELFFGEGSRLTVL.